This T cell receptor beta chain was profiled in a study of immune evolution from preneoplasia to lung adenocarcinoma. Histologic diagnosis was independently verified by two lung pathologists. This clone was observed a few times. Only in-frame clones appear in the TCRdb table, and some are missing; sequencing was by immunoSEQ multiplex PCR. The sample shows roughly 5,500 clones, approximately 78% of them seen only once. V lost 5 bases and J 6 bases, leaving 8 bases between the germline ends. Germline V CDR1 and CDR2: LNHNV, YYDKDF (reference sequence). The CDR3 totals 12 residues. Material: FFPE adjacent normal lung tissue. The TCR comes from a donor of 70 years or more with lung adenocarcinoma. This rearrangement joins TRBV15 to TRBJ1-5; D is undetermined. CDR3 residues: CATSQPSQPQHF. As DNA, the CDR3 is TGTGCCACCAGCCAACCTAGTCAGCCCCAGCATTTT.